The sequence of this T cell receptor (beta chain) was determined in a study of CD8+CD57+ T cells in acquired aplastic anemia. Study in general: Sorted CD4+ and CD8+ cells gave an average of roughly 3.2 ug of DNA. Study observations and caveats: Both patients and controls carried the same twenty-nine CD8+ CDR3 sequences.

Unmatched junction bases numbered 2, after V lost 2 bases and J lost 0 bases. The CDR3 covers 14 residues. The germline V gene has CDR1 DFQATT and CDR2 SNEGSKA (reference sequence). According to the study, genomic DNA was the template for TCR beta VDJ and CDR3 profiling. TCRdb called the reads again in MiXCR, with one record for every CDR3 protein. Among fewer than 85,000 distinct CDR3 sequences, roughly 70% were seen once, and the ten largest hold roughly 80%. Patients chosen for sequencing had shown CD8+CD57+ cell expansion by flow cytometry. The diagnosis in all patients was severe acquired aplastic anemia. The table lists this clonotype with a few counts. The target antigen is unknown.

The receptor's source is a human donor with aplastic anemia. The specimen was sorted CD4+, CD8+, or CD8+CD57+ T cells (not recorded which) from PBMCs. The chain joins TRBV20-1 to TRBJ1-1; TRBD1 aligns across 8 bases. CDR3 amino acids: CSARRQGMNTEAFF. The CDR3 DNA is TGCAGTGCTAGAAGACAGGGGATGAACACTGAAGCTTTCTTT.